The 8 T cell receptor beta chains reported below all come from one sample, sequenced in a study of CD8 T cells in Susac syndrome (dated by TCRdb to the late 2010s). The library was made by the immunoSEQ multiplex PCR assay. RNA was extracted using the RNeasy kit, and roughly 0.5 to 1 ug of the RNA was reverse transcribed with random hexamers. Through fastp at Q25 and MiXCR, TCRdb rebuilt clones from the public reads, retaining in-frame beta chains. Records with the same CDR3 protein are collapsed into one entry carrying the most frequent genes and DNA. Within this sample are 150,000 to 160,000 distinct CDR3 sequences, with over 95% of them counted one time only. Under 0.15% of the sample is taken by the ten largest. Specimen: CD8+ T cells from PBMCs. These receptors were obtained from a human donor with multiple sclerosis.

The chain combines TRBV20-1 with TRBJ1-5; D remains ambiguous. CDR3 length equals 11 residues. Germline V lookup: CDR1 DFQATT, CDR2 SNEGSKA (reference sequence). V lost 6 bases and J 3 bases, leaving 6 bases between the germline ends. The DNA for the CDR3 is TGCAGTGCCGGCTACAATCAGCCCCAGCATTTT. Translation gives CSAGYNQPQHF.

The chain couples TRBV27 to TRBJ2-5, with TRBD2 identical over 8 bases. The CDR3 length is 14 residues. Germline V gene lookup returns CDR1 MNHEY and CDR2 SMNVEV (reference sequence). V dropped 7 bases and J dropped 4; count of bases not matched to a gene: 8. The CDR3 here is CASKSRGAVETQYF. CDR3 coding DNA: TGTGCCAGCAAGTCGCGGGGGGCTGTAGAGACCCAGTACTTC.

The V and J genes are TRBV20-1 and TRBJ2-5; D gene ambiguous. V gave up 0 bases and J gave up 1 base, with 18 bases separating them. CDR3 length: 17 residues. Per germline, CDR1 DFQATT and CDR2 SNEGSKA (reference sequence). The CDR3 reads CSARDESNFRVQETQYF. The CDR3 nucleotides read TGCAGTGCTAGAGATGAGTCGAATTTCCGAGTCCAAGAGACCCAGTACTTC.

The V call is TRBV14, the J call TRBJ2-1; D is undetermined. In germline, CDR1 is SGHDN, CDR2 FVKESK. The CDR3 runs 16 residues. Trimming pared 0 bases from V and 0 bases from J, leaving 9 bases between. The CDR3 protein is CASSQDAESSYNEQFF. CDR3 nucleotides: TGTGCCAGCAGCCAAGACGCGGAGAGCTCCTACAATGAGCAGTTCTTC.

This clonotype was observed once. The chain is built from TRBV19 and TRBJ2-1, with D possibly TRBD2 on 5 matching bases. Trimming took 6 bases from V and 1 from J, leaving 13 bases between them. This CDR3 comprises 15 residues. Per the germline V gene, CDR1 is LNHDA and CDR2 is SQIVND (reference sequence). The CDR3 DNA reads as TGTGCCAGTAGACATAGGGAGAGATCCTACAATGAGCAGTTCTTC. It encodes CASRHRERSYNEQFF.

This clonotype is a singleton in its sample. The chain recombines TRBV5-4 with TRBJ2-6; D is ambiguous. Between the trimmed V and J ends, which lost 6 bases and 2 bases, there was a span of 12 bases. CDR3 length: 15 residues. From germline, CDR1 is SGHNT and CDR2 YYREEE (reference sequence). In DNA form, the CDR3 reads TGTGCCAGCAACCCGGATAGGGCTGGGGCCAACGTCCTGACTTTC. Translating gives CASNPDRAGANVLTF.

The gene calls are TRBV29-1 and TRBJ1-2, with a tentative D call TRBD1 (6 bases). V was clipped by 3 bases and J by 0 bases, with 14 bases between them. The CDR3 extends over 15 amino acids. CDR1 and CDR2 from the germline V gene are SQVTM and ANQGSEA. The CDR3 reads CSVDPGVGANYGYTF. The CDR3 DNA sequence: TGCAGCGTTGACCCAGGGGTGGGGGCTAACTATGGCTACACCTTC.

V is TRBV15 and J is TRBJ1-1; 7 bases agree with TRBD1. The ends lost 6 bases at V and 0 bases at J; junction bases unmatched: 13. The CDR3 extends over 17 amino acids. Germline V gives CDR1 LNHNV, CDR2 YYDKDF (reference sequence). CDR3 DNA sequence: TGTGCCACCAGTACCGACAGGGCCTGGGAAATGAACACTGAAGCTTTCTTT. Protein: CATSTDRAWEMNTEAFF.